This T cell receptor beta chain derives from a study of T-cell reconstitution after alpha-beta-depleted transplantation in children. Preparation of the TCRbeta library was carried out with unique molecular identifiers. TCRdb used MiXCR to reprocess the PCR reads, holding one entry per CDR3 protein. The sample contains 800,000 to 1,000,000 distinct CDR3 sequences, roughly 31% of which appear only once. CDR1 is MNHEY and CDR2 is SVGAGI in the germline V gene. The CDR3 is 14 residues long. The V end was cut by 2 bases, the J end by 1 base, with 8 bases between. Findings and caveats of the study: One year post-transplant, T-cell counts and diversity were largely derived from T cells produced anew. Expanded graft clones, several hundred of them, were reportedly the source of alpha-beta T cells about two months after transplant.

This clonotype was counted only a few times. Its antigen remains unknown. The receptor was derived from a boy under two years old who had a stem cell transplant for SCID, so the T cells may come from the graft donor. This material consisted of PBMCs, mostly from graft donor cells, taken 360 days after TCRalphabeta/CD19-depleted stem cell transplant. The J gene is TRBJ1-1, the V gene TRBV6-5; no reliable D call. This chain's CDR3 is CASSYHVSNTEAFF. For the CDR3, the DNA is TGTGCCAGCAGTTACCACGTATCGAACACTGAAGCTTTCTTT.